A selection of T cell receptor beta chains follows, all from one sample in a study of somatic mutations in cytotoxic T cells in rheumatoid arthritis. TCRdb keeps only in-frame clones here, not all; method: immunoSEQ multiplex PCR. The sample contains around 15,000 clones, around four fifths of which appear only once. Material for sequencing was CD8+ T cells sorted from blood. The receptors here all came from an adult with rheumatoid arthritis. Each CDR3 is given with its conserved first and last residue.

j_gene: TRBJ1-1; v_gene: TRBV4-1; CDR3aa: CASSQEGQGTTEAFF
j_gene: TRBJ2-2; v_gene: TRBV2; CDR3aa: CASSDETGELFF
j_gene: TRBJ2-5; v_gene: TRBV4-1; CDR3aa: CASSQPTSGQKETQYF
j_gene: TRBJ2-7; v_gene: TRBV7-9; CDR3aa: CASSLSYEQYF
j_gene: TRBJ2-2; v_gene: TRBV25-1; CDR3aa: CASSRQGATNTGELFF
j_gene: TRBJ2-6; v_gene: TRBV18; CDR3aa: CASSPPGQRNVLTF
j_gene: TRBJ2-7; v_gene: TRBV2; CDR3aa: CASSEALSTIYGEQYF
j_gene: TRBJ1-1; v_gene: TRBV28; CDR3aa: CASSSIGGDLNTEAFF
j_gene: TRBJ2-7; v_gene: TRBV7-8; CDR3aa: CASSLTDEQYF
j_gene: TRBJ2-1; v_gene: TRBV9; CDR3aa: CASSVSSGNNEQFF
j_gene: TRBJ2-5; v_gene: TRBV12-5; CDR3aa: CASGLAILQGGGETQYF
j_gene: TRBJ2-7; v_gene: TRBV5-1; CDR3aa: CASTGQTEQYF
j_gene: TRBJ2-1; v_gene: TRBV6-1; CDR3aa: CASSPQLYNEQFF
j_gene: TRBJ2-7; v_gene: TRBV7-9; CDR3aa: CASSSPSTFSYEQYF
j_gene: TRBJ2-2; v_gene: TRBV27; CDR3aa: CASKTLVTGELFF
j_gene: TRBJ2-7; v_gene: TRBV27; CDR3aa: CASSLIAQGDYEQYF
j_gene: TRBJ2-1; v_gene: TRBV4-2; CDR3aa: CASSQDPLAGSAYNEQFF
j_gene: TRBJ1-5; v_gene: TRBV7-6; CDR3aa: CASSLIAGSQPQHF
j_gene: TRBJ2-2; v_gene: TRBV10-3; CDR3aa: CAISRTRPTGELFF
j_gene: TRBJ1-4; v_gene: TRBV5-4; CDR3aa: CASSQGPVGEKLFF
j_gene: TRBJ2-7; v_gene: TRBV14; CDR3aa: CASSHIFGTKYEQYF
j_gene: TRBJ2-2; v_gene: TRBV5-1; CDR3aa: CASSLEFLRAGELFF
j_gene: TRBJ1-2; v_gene: TRBV30; CDR3aa: CAWSVWGRYGYTF
j_gene: TRBJ2-1; v_gene: TRBV19; CDR3aa: CASMEGSVNNEQFF